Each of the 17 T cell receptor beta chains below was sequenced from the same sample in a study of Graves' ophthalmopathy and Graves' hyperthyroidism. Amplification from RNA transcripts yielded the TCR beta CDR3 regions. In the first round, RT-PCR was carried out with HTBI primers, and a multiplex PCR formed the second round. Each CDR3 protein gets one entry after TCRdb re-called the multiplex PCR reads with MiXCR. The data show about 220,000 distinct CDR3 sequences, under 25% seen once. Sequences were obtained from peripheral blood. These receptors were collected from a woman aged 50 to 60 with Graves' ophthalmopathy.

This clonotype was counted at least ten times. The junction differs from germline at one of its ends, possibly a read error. The DNA of the CDR3 is TGTGCCAGCAGTAGGGCGAAGCACTCTGGGGCCAACGTCCTGACCTTC. Translation gives CASSRAKHSGANVLTF. The rearrangement uses TRBV2 and TRBJ2-6; TRBD1 might be the D (5 bases). The CDR3 has 16 amino acids. The germline V gene encodes CDR1 SNHLY and CDR2 FYNNEI.

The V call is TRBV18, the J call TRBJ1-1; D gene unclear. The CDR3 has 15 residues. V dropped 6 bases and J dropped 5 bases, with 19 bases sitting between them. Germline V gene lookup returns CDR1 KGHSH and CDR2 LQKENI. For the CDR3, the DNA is TGTGCCAGCTCCACCGGGCTCATTGGGAGGACTGAAGCTTTCTTT. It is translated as CASSTGLIGRTEAFF.

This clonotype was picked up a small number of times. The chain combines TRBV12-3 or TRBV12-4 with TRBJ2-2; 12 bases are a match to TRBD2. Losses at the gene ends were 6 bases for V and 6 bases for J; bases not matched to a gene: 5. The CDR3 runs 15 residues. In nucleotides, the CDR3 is TGTGCCAGCAGGGCTAGCGGGAGGGCCGCCGGGGAGCTGTTTTTT. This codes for CASRASGRAAGELFF.

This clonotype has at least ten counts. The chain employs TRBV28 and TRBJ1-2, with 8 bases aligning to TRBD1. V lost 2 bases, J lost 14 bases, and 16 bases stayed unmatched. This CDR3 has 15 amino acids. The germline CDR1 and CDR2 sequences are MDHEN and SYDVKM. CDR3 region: CASSLGRGRIATETF. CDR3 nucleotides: TGTGCCAGCAGTTTAGGCAGGGGGCGGATCGCTACTGAAACCTTC.

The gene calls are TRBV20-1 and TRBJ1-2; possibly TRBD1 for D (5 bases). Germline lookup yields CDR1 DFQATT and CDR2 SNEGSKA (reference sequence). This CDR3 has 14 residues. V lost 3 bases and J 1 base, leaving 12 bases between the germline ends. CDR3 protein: CSAREDTLNYGYTF. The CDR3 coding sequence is TGCAGTGCTAGGGAGGACACCCTTAACTATGGCTACACCTTC.

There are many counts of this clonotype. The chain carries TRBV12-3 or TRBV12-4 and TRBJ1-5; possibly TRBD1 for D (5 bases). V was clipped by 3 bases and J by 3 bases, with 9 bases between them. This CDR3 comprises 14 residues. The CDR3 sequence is CASSLGQPNQPQHF. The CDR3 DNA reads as TGTGCCAGCAGTTTGGGGCAGCCCAATCAGCCCCAGCATTTT.

In DNA, the CDR3 is TGTGCCAGCAGTGACGGGGTGGAGAACACTGAAGCTTTCTTT. Protein sequence: CASSDGVENTEAFF. V usage is TRBV27 and J usage is TRBJ1-1, with D unclear. CDR3 length equals 14 residues. Germline V gene lookup returns CDR1 MNHEY and CDR2 SMNVEV (reference sequence). V lost 5 bases and J lost 1, with 11 bases in between.

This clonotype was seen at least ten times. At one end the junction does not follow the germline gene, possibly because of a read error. The CDR3 DNA reads TGTGCCAGCAGTTTACCTAAGCTGAACACTGAGGCTTTCTTT. Protein sequence: CASSLPKLNTEAFF. The chain has TRBV28 and TRBJ1-1; D remains ambiguous. Germline loops: CDR1 MDHEN, CDR2 SYDVKM. The CDR3 covers 14 residues.

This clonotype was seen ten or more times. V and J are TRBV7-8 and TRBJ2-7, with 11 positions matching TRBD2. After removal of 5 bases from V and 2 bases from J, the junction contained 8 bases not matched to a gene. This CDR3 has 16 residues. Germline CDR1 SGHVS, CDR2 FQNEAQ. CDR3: CASSPIAGGSPYEQYF. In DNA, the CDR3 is TGTGCCAGCAGCCCGATAGCGGGGGGGAGTCCCTACGAGCAGTACTTC.

CDR3 DNA: TGTGCCAGCAGCCCACAAACCGGACAGGGCCCCAGCTCCTACGAGCAGTACTTC. It is translated as CASSPQTGQGPSSYEQYF. The chain joins TRBV7-9 to TRBJ2-7, with 8 bases fitting TRBD1. From germline, CDR1 is SEHNR and CDR2 FQNEAQ (reference sequence). The CDR3 is 18 residues long. V lost 5 bases to trimming and J lost 0 bases; unmatched junction nucleotides: 15.

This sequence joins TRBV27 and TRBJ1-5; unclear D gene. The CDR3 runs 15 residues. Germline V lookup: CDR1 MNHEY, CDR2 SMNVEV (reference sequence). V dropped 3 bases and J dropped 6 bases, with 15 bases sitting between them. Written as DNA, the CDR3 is TGTGCCAGCAGTTTGTCGGGAGCCCTTAGTCAGCCCCAGCATTTT. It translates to CASSLSGALSQPQHF.

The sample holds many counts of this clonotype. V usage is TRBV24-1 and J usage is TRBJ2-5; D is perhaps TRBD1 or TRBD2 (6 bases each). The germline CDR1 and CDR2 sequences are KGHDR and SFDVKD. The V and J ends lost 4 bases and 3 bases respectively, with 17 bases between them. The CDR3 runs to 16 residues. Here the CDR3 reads CATSEARGASKETQYF. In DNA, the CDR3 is TGTGCCACCAGTGAGGCGAGGGGGGCCTCAAAAGAGACCCAGTACTTC.

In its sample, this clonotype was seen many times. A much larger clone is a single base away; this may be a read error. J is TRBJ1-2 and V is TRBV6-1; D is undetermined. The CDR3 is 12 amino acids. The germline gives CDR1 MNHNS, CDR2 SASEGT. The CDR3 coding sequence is TGTGCCAGCACCCGAGACTATTATGGCCACACCTTC. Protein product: CASTRDYYGHTF.

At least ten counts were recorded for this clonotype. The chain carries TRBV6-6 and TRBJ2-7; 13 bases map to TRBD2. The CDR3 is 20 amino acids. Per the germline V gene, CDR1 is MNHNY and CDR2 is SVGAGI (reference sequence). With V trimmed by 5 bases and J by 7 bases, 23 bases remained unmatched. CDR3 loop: CASSPRRGTSGTLKGDEQYF. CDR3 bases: TGTGCCAGCAGTCCACGAAGGGGGACTAGCGGGACTCTTAAGGGGGATGAGCAGTACTTC.

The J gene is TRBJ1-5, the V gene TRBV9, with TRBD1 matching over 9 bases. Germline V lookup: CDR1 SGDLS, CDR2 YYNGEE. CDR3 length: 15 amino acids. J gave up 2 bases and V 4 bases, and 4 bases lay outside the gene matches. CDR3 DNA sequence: TGTGCCAGCAGCTCGGGACAGGGTGGCAATCAGCCCCAGCATTTT. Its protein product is CASSSGQGGNQPQHF.

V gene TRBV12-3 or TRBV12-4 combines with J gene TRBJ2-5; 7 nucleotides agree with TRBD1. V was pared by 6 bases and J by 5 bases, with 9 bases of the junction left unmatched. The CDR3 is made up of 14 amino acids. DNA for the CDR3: TGTGCCAGCAGACCCACAGGGGTAGGGGAGACCCAGTACTTC. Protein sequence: CASRPTGVGETQYF.

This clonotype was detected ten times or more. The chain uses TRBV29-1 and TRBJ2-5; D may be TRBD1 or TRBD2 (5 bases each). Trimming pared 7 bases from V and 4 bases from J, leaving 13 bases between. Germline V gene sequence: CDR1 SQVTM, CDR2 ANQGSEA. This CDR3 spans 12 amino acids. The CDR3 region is CSGHLGGETQYF. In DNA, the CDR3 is TGCAGCGGGCACCTTGGGGGAGAGACCCAGTACTTC. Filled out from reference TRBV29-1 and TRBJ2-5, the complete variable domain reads SAVISQKPSRDICQRGTSLTIQCQVDSQVTMMFWYRQQPGQSLTLIATANQGSEATYESGFVIDKFPISRPNLTFSTLTVSNMSPEDSSIYLCSGHLGGETQYFGPGTRLLVL.